The T cell receptor beta chain under discussion was sequenced for a study of cytomegalovirus exposure and HLA in healthy donors. This clone occurred a few times. Amplification used 60 Vbeta primers and 13 Jbeta primers. The method was immunoSEQ multiplex PCR; TCRdb's version includes in-frame clones alone and lacks a portion of them. This sample yields about 150,000 clones, of which roughly 71% are seen a single time; over 6.5% belongs to the top ten. The sequence derives from a man in his thirties or forties in good health and CMV-seronegative. The sequencing sample was made of PBMCs.

This chain's CDR3 is CASSLGYSLAGGPEDTQYF. CDR3 in DNA: TGTGCCAGCAGCTTAGGTTATAGTCTAGCGGGGGGGCCTGAGGATACGCAGTATTTT. The gene calls are TRBV7-8 and TRBJ2-3, with 12 positions matching TRBD2. V shed 1 base, J shed 6 bases, and the junction held 14 bases outside the gene matches. This CDR3 comprises 19 residues. Germline-derived CDR1 and CDR2 are SGHVS and FQNEAQ.